This TCR beta chain originates from a study of technical replicates of blood from a handful of donors. Clones were read by immunoSEQ multiplex PCR, and TCRdb kept only the in-frame ones, dropping some. The sample shows tens of thousands of clones, 96% of them seen only once. Germline CDR1 is SGHAT and CDR2 is FQNNGV. This CDR3 spans 13 amino acids. Trimming stripped 0 bases from V and 7 bases from J, with 6 bases between. The sequence was collected from a human donor in good health. The V gene is TRBV11-2, the J gene TRBJ1-4; no firm D call. What was sequenced was T cells isolated from PBMCs. The CDR3 DNA reads as TGTGCCAGCAGCTTAGATCTGCGTGAAAAACTGTTTTTT. It codes for CASSLDLREKLFF.